These T cell receptor beta chains were read from a single sample in a study of blood T cell repertoires in COVID-19. Libraries were prepared by immunoSEQ multiplex PCR; TCRdb keeps only in-frame clonotypes and omits some of them. Of about 400,000 clones listed, approximately 85% were seen once; the top ten hold around 1.9%. The sample taken for sequencing was PBMCs or T cells enriched from blood (not recorded which). These receptors all stem from a woman in her 40s with acute COVID-19. Each CDR3 is given with its conserved first and last residue. D genes are given only for firm matches. Size is stated for part of the rows, as once, few or many counts, or as a class when the clone is expanded.

.	TRBD1	TRBJ1-5	TRBV5-8	CASSIGQGGFNQPQHF	TGTGCCAGCAGCATAGGACAGGGAGGTTTCAATCAGCCCCAGCATTTT
once	.	TRBJ1-2	TRBV23-1	CASSQSAGNYGYTF	TGCGCCAGCAGTCAATCGGCAGGGAACTATGGCTACACCTTC
.	.	TRBJ2-3	TRBV7-9	CASSSREGGSTDTQYF	TGTGCCAGCAGCTCCCGCGAGGGAGGTAGCACAGATACGCAGTATTTT
once	.	TRBJ1-1	TRBV12-5	CASGYTGNTEAFF	TGTGCTAGTGGTTACACAGGGAACACTGAAGCTTTCTTT
.	.	TRBJ1-2	TRBV29-1	CSVEAEGYTF	TGCAGCGTTGAAGCGGAGGGCTACACCTTC
.	.	TRBJ1-1	TRBV12-3/TRBV12-4	CASSFLRNTEAFF	TGTGCCAGCAGTTTCCTGAGGAACACTGAAGCTTTCTTT
.	.	TRBJ1-5	TRBV29-1	CSVEEGAGKGQPQHF	TGCAGCGTTGAAGAAGGTGCAGGGAAAGGTCAGCCCCAGCATTTT
once	.	TRBJ2-1	TRBV30	CAWRARVYNEQFF	TGTGCCTGGAGGGCCAGGGTTTACAATGAGCAGTTCTTC
few	.	TRBJ1-6	TRBV5-4	CASSPIHGGRDSPLHF	TGTGCCAGCAGCCCAATACACGGGGGTCGGGATTCACCCCTCCACTTT
once	TRBD2	TRBJ2-3	TRBV6-5	CASISGGDTDTQYF	TGTGCCAGCATCTCCGGGGGGGACACAGATACGCAGTATTTT
.	TRBD1	TRBJ2-6	TRBV11-3	CASSPGTGAGANVLTF	TGTGCCAGCAGCCCAGGGACAGGGGCCGGGGCCAACGTCCTGACTTTC
.	.	TRBJ2-5	TRBV7-8	CASSPSGGGFGTQYF	TGTGCCAGCAGCCCGTCGGGCGGGGGCTTCGGGACCCAGTACTTC
.	.	TRBJ1-4	TRBV5-1	CATAITQGEKLFF	TGCGCCACCGCCATAACACAGGGTGAAAAACTGTTTTTT